Below, 18 T cell receptor beta chains from the same sample are listed, as sequenced in a study of long-term antiretroviral therapy in people with HIV. Running of the v3.0 immunoSEQ assay took place at survey level. TCRdb's copy holds only in-frame clones and misses some; the assay was immunoSEQ multiplex PCR. This sample carries approximately 17,000 clones, 81% of them seen once, and the ten largest clones take roughly 15%. This specimen consisted of unsorted PBMCs, obtained approximately 14 months before starting antiretroviral therapy. The receptors stem from a man aged 30 to 39 with HIV.

The chain employs TRBV7-6 and TRBJ1-3; D unclear. Germline V lookup: CDR1 SGHVS, CDR2 FNYEAQ. The V gene lost 1 base and the J gene lost 4 bases, with 14 bases spanning the gap. The CDR3 extends over 16 amino acids. The CDR3 is CASSLDLGVAGNTIYF. The CDR3 region has the DNA TGTGCCAGCAGCTTAGATCTCGGGGTGGCCGGAAACACCATATATTTT.

The rearrangement joins TRBV19 to TRBJ2-2; tentatively, D is TRBD2 (5 bases). CDR1 and CDR2 (germline): LNHDA, SQIVND (reference sequence). The CDR3 spans 15 residues. Trimming left V 9 bases short and J 6 bases short, with 20 bases between. CDR3 amino acids: CASSLGSLISGELFF. For the CDR3, the DNA is TGTGCCAGCTCACTAGGGTCTTTAATCTCCGGGGAGCTGTTTTTT.

This clone was recorded once. The chain joins TRBV29-1 to TRBJ2-5, with 9 bases identical to TRBD1. Germline assignment: CDR1 SQVTM and CDR2 ANQGSEA. After removal of 4 bases from V and 5 bases from J, the junction contained 5 bases not matched to a gene. This CDR3 spans 13 amino acids. The CDR3 is CSVAQGAGETQYF. The DNA of the CDR3 is TGCAGCGTTGCACAGGGGGCAGGGGAGACCCAGTACTTC.

The rearrangement uses TRBV29-1 and TRBJ1-2; 8 nucleotides agree with TRBD1. This CDR3 is built from 14 residues. Germline lookup yields CDR1 SQVTM and CDR2 ANQGSEA. Trimming removed 4 bases from V and 6 bases from J; junction bases left unmatched: 10. This CDR3 reads CSVVSGGSVDGYTF. CDR3 DNA: TGCAGCGTTGTGTCAGGGGGCAGTGTCGATGGCTACACCTTC.

The J gene is TRBJ2-2, the V gene TRBV5-1; TRBD2 matches 9 bases. This CDR3 is 16 amino acids long. Germline trimming cut 3 bases from V and 5 bases from J; bases unmatched to any gene: 8. The germline V gene has CDR1 SGHRS and CDR2 YFSETQ. CDR3 nucleotides: TGCGCCAGCAGCTCATCCGGGACTAGCATAACCGGGGAGCTGTTTTTT. This gives the protein CASSSSGTSITGELFF.

The rearrangement links TRBV6-1 to TRBJ1-2; TRBD1 matches 7 bases. CDR1 is MNHNS, CDR2 SASEGT, per germline. V was pared by 6 bases and J by 7 bases, with 11 bases of the junction left unmatched. The CDR3 contains 14 residues. The CDR3 region has the DNA TGTGCCAGCAGAGCACAGCGGACAGGCGGTGGCTACACCTTC. Amino acid sequence: CASRAQRTGGGYTF.

The V and J genes are TRBV5-4 and TRBJ1-1; D unclear. Per germline, CDR1 SGHNT and CDR2 YYREEE (reference sequence). Trimming pared 1 base from V and 6 bases from J, leaving 22 bases between. The CDR3 length is 17 residues. Here the CDR3 DNA reads TGTGCCAGCAGCTTGTCCCCCAACCTACCCCATATCGCTGAAGCTTTCTTT. It encodes CASSLSPNLPHIAEAFF.

CDR3 in DNA: TGTGCCAGCAGTATGGGTGGCGGCCAAGAGACCCAGTACTTC. This sequence encodes CASSMGGGQETQYF. This chain uses TRBV28 with TRBJ2-5; D is unresolved. The CDR3 spans 14 residues. Trimming cost V 5 bases and J 1 base, with 11 bases left between them. Germline CDR1 is MDHEN and CDR2 is SYDVKM.

V usage is TRBV5-6 and J usage is TRBJ2-7; 9 bases are a match to TRBD2. Trimming cost V 2 bases and J 6 bases; bases outside gene matches: 9. Germline assignment: CDR1 SGHDT and CDR2 YYEEEE. CDR3 length: 15 residues. The CDR3 DNA reads as TGTGCCAGCAGCTTAGCGGGGCGGGAGGGGGGCGAGCAGTACTTC. Its protein is CASSLAGREGGEQYF.

Only one count was recorded for this clone. V usage is TRBV21-1 and J usage is TRBJ1-1; TRBD1, as called in the table, went unchecked against the DNA. TRBV21-1 constitutes a pseudogene. The length of the CDR3 is 18 residues. CDR3 protein: CASSNFRNVWADRAEAFF. The DNA for the CDR3 is TGTGCCAGCAGCAATTTCAGGAACGTATGGGCCGACAGGGCTGAAGCTTTCTTT.

The chain is built from TRBV29-1 and TRBJ1-5, with 7 bases fitting TRBD1. Germline V gene sequence: CDR1 SQVTM, CDR2 ANQGSEA. Unmatched junction bases numbered 5, after V lost 3 bases and J lost 6 bases. CDR3 length: 13 amino acids. The chain's CDR3 is CSVDQGGGQPQHF. The CDR3 DNA follows: TGCAGCGTTGATCAGGGGGGCGGTCAGCCCCAGCATTTT. Based on the CDR3 plus reference TRBV29-1 and TRBJ1-5, the full variable domain is SAVISQKPSRDICQRGTSLTIQCQVDSQVTMMFWYRQQPGQSLTLIATANQGSEATYESGFVIDKFPISRPNLTFSTLTVSNMSPEDSSIYLCSVDQGGGQPQHFGDGTRLSIL.

CDR3 sequence (DNA): TGTGCCAGCAGCCAAGGACAGGGGGGAGTTCAGCCCCAGCATTTT. It encodes CASSQGQGGVQPQHF. The rearrangement uses TRBV28 and TRBJ1-5, with 10 bases identical to TRBD1. Looked up from germline, CDR1 is MDHEN and CDR2 is SYDVKM. The V gene end was trimmed by 6 bases and the J gene end by 6 bases; junction bases not matched to a gene: 8. The CDR3 sequence is 15 residues long.

This clone was seen a handful of times. CDR3 sequence: CASSGVGNTEAFF. CDR3 in DNA: TGTGCCAGCAGTGGGGTAGGGAACACTGAAGCTTTCTTT. The chain uses TRBV2 and TRBJ1-1; D gene unclear. Germline CDR1 SNHLY, CDR2 FYNNEI. Between the trimmed V and J ends, which lost 4 bases and 1 base, there was a span of 7 bases. The CDR3 has 13 residues.

This clone was observed a single time. This sequence joins TRBV19 and TRBJ2-2; unclear D gene. Trimming pared 1 base from V and 0 bases from J, leaving 6 bases between. The CDR3 length is 15 residues. Germline CDR1 reads LNHDA; CDR2 reads SQIVND (reference sequence). The DNA for the CDR3 is TGTGCCAGTAGTATAGGGAAGGCGAACACCGGGGAGCTGTTTTTT. This translates into CASSIGKANTGELFF. Variable domain in full (rest from reference TRBV19 and TRBJ2-2): DGGITQSPKYLFRKEGQNVTLSCEQNLNHDAMYWYRQDPGQGLRLIYYSQIVNDFQKGDIAEGYSVSREKKESFPLTVTSAQKNPTAFYLCASSIGKANTGELFFGEGSRLTVL.

V gene TRBV4-3 combines with J gene TRBJ2-7, with D possibly TRBD2 on 5 matching bases. The CDR3 is made up of 16 amino acids. V was cut by 3 bases and J by 5 bases, with 20 bases left in between. Germline CDR1 and CDR2: LGHNA and YSLEER. CDR3 amino acids: CASSHNYRGTPHEQYF. The CDR3 DNA reads TGCGCCAGCAGCCACAACTACCGGGGAACCCCCCACGAGCAGTACTTC.

This chain links TRBV7-5 with TRBJ2-2; TRBD2 is taken as the D call from the table, unchecked against the DNA. TRBV7-5 represents a pseudogene. The CDR3 sequence is 16 residues long. This CDR3 is CVRSLACGGDTGELFF. The CDR3 DNA sequence: TGTGTCAGAAGCTTAGCGTGCGGGGGGGACACCGGGGAGCTGTTTTTT.

In its sample, this clone was seen a few times. V and J are TRBV4-3 and TRBJ2-3; tentative D call: TRBD2 (6 bases). CDR3 length: 16 amino acids. Per the germline V gene, CDR1 is LGHNA and CDR2 is YSLEER. V lost 2 bases and J 3 bases, leaving 15 bases between the germline ends. The CDR3 region is CASSQRSAGLTDTQYF. CDR3 bases: TGCGCCAGCAGCCAACGGTCCGCGGGACTTACAGATACGCAGTATTTT.

The chain has TRBV28 and TRBJ2-6; D gene unclear. The CDR3 is 13 amino acids. Between the trimmed V and J ends, which lost 3 bases and 4 bases, there was a span of 4 bases. In germline, CDR1 is MDHEN, CDR2 SYDVKM. The CDR3 is CASSFTGANVLTF. The CDR3 DNA follows: TGTGCCAGCAGTTTTACCGGGGCCAACGTCCTGACTTTC.